Listed below are T cell receptor beta chains from one sample, sequenced in a study of shared clonotypes between healthy human individuals. Produced via immunoSEQ multiplex PCR; TCRdb's table is partial and in-frame only. There are approximately 2.4 million clones in the sample; more than 90% occur only once, and over 0.1% lies in the top ten. The sequenced material came from naive CD4+ T cells sorted from blood. The origin of the receptors is a man aged 18-30 years in good health. Each CDR3 is given with its conserved first and last residue. D genes are given only for firm matches. Clone size, where shown, is once, few, many, or a class for clones that have expanded.

D gene	clone size	J gene	V gene	CDR3 protein	CDR3 DNA
NA	NA	TRBJ2-6	TRBV5-1	CASSLKTTGANVLTF	TGCGCCAGCAGCTTGAAGACAACGGGGGCCAACGTCCTGACTTTC
NA	NA	TRBJ2-3	TRBV30	CAWSGDYTQYF	TGTGCCTGGAGTGGCGATTATACGCAGTATTTT
TRBD1	NA	TRBJ2-1	TRBV5-4	CASSLGGTDNEQFF	TGTGCCAGCAGCTTGGGTGGGACAGACAATGAGCAGTTCTTC
TRBD2	NA	TRBJ2-7	TRBV6-1	CASTRGSGSYEQYF	TGTGCCAGCACAAGGGGCAGCGGGAGCTACGAGCAGTACTTC
NA	NA	TRBJ2-7	TRBV7-8	CASSLTGVSYEQYF	TGTGCCAGCAGCCTGACGGGTGTCTCCTACGAGCAGTACTTC
TRBD2	once	TRBJ2-2	TRBV4-3	CASSREGTGELFF	TGCGCCAGCAGCCGGGAGGGGACCGGGGAGCTGTTTTTT
TRBD1	NA	TRBJ2-7	TRBV18	CASSPYIGTGIYEQYF	TGTGCCAGCTCACCTTATATCGGGACAGGTATCTACGAGCAGTACTTC
NA	NA	TRBJ2-7	TRBV28	CASSLYSAGVNEQYF	TGTGCCAGCAGTTTATATAGTGCAGGGGTCAACGAGCAGTACTTC
NA	NA	TRBJ1-1	TRBV9	CASSVGPYTEAFF	TGTGCCAGCAGCGTAGGACCCTACACTGAAGCTTTCTTT
TRBD1	NA	TRBJ1-1	TRBV10-2	CASSEAGGLTEAFF	TGCGCCAGCAGTGAGGCAGGGGGCCTTACTGAAGCTTTCTTT
TRBD1	NA	TRBJ1-2	TRBV5-6	CASTIWDGQARNYGYTF	TGTGCCAGCACTATTTGGGATGGACAGGCACGAAACTATGGCTACACCTTC
NA	NA	TRBJ2-7	TRBV9	CASSVGGVAYEQYF	TGTGCCAGCAGCGTAGGAGGGGTTGCGTACGAGCAGTACTTC
NA	few	TRBJ1-2	TRBV7-2	CASSPRRYGYTF	TGTGCCAGCAGCCCACGGAGGTATGGCTACACCTTC
NA	NA	TRBJ1-3	TRBV30	CAWSQGSAGNTIYF	TGTGCCTGGAGTCAGGGATCCGCTGGAAACACCATATATTTT
NA	NA	TRBJ2-7	TRBV19	CASSIDRSESYEQYF	TGTGCCAGTAGTATAGATCGATCCGAGTCCTACGAGCAGTACTTC
NA	once	TRBJ2-7	TRBV9	CASSPGPAYEQYF	TGTGCCAGCAGCCCTGGTCCGGCCTACGAGCAGTACTTC
TRBD2	NA	TRBJ2-6	TRBV6-4	CASSPLGTSGSGGANVLTF	TGTGCCAGCAGTCCCCTCGGGACTAGCGGGAGCGGTGGGGCCAACGTCCTGACTTTC
TRBD1	NA	TRBJ1-1	TRBV30	CAWRSMDRAKTEAFF	TGTGCCTGGAGAAGTATGGACAGGGCGAAAACTGAAGCTTTCTTT
NA	NA	TRBJ1-2	TRBV5-4	CASSWTVNDFGYTF	TGTGCCAGCAGCTGGACAGTTAATGACTTTGGCTACACCTTC
NA	NA	TRBJ1-2	TRBV7-2	CASSPPWGADGYTF	TGTGCCAGCAGCCCCCCGTGGGGGGCTGATGGCTACACCTTC
TRBD2	NA	TRBJ2-7	TRBV9	CASSVASGDSYEQYF	TGTGCCAGCAGCGTAGCTAGCGGTGACTCCTACGAGCAGTACTTC
NA	NA	TRBJ2-6	TRBV5-1	CASRWGPGANVLTF	TGCGCCAGCAGATGGGGTCCTGGGGCCAACGTCCTGACTTTC
TRBD2	once	TRBJ2-7	TRBV7-2	CASSFAGGSYEQYF	TGTGCCAGCAGCTTTGCGGGAGGCTCCTACGAGCAGTACTTC
TRBD1	NA	TRBJ2-7	TRBV7-2	CASSPQGPAHYEQYF	TGTGCCAGCAGCCCACAGGGGCCCGCACACTACGAGCAGTACTTC
NA	NA	TRBJ1-3	TRBV10-3	CAIRPGGSGNTIYF	TGTGCCATCAGGCCCGGGGGATCTGGAAACACCATATATTTT
NA	NA	TRBJ1-4	TRBV7-2	CASSLQQNRDGKLFF	TGTGCCAGCAGCTTACAACAGAACCGCGATGGAAAACTGTTTTTT
NA	NA	TRBJ2-3	TRBV7-3	CASSLGLLGADTQYF	TGTGCCAGCAGCTTAGGTCTCCTCGGGGCAGATACGCAGTATTTT
NA	NA	TRBJ2-7	TRBV29-1	CSVEQGLKGEQYF	TGCAGCGTTGAACAGGGTCTTAAGGGCGAGCAGTACTTC
TRBD1	once	TRBJ1-2	TRBV28	CASLTGSSLYGYTF	TGTGCCAGCTTGACAGGGTCCTCCCTCTATGGCTACACCTTC
TRBD1	NA	TRBJ2-3	TRBV7-2	CASSLGRGLSTDTQYF	TGTGCCAGCAGCTTAGGCAGGGGGCTTTCCACAGATACGCAGTATTTT
NA	NA	TRBJ1-3	TRBV30	CAWSVQGPGNTIYF	TGTGCCTGGAGTGTACAGGGCCCTGGAAACACCATATATTTT